Detailed here is one T cell receptor (beta chain). Its antigen is currently unknown. V was pared by 4 bases and J by 4 bases, with 21 bases between. This CDR3 region has 18 residues. Germline loops: CDR1 KGHDR, CDR2 SFDVKD. Indicated treatment: approximately nine-day PBMC culture with coronavirus spike peptide pools or control peptides (ViraFEST assay). Those CD4+ T cells from the unexposed donor predate the COVID-19 pandemic (2011-2018). Expanded clonotypes were found by TCR sequencing after peptide-pool stimulation (ViraFEST). Some 2 million PBMCs were grown per well alongside roughly 9.1 IU/ml IL-2 and roughly 10 ug/ml peptide pools. The sample originates from a study of vaccination and CD4 T cells after COVID-19. Across the whole study: Convalescent persons amounted to six males plus four females, two of whom were Hispanic.

With the Oncomine TCR Beta short-read assay, DNA from cultured CD4+ T cells was sequenced. Using the QIAamp micro DNA kit, genomic DNA was extracted from the CD4+ T cells that had been cultured. Via MiXCR, TCRdb re-called the PCR reads, giving one row per CDR3 protein. The sample lists around 10,000 distinct CDR3 sequences; less than 35% were seen once. The material sequenced was CD4+ T cells from blood, cultured in vitro. This sequence was found in a human donor in good health. The rearrangement links TRBV24-1 to TRBJ2-2; D not resolved. The CDR3 reads CATSDSSRRLLTTGELFF. In nucleotides, the CDR3 is TGTGCCACCAGTGACTCTTCTAGGCGGCTCCTCACCACCGGGGAGCTGTTTTTT.